The TCR beta chain under discussion was sequenced for a study of blood T cell repertoires in COVID-19 (TCRdb year 2020). General notes on the study: Samples from collaborators originated in the United States, Italy and Spain and spanned both the acute and convalescent phases of COVID-19. The dataset comprised deeply sampled blood TCRbeta repertoires from subjects exposed to, actively infected with, or recovered from COVID-19. The repertoires were made available in a free public database intended to serve as a resource for research on the immune response to SARS-CoV-2. Where available, HLA class I and class II types were obtained from metadata supplied by the sample provider rather than from assay-based typing. A de-identified subject ID, COVID-19 status, age in years and sex were almost always included in the sample metadata. Samples were obtained from the ongoing ImmuneRACE study (first 160 participants) and from 1,254 subjects provided by 6 global collaborators. The material from the prospective study consisted of cDNA or gDNA derived from T cells, B-cell-depleted T cells, or PBMCs. Overall results and qualifications from the work: The amount of clinical and demographic metadata varied by source and participant and was provided uncurated.

TCRbeta CDR3 regions were amplified from genomic DNA by means of the immunoSEQ Assay, a bias-controlled multiplex PCR. Processing in the source paper ran as follows. Nucleated cell counts per sample were estimated from amplification of reference gene primers within the assay. To quantify the absolute abundance of each unique TCRbeta CDR3 rearrangement, sequence reads were collapsed and filtered. For each sample, productive Simpson clonality was calculated as the square root of Simpson's diversity index over productive rearrangements. The immuneACCESS repertoire file appears here via TCRdb, limited to in-frame rearrangements. These files lack a portion of the clones; in checked studies, under half of the deficit traces to unresolved V genes, and the cause of the others is not known. The DNA gave D and trimming, while V, J and clone size come from that table. In all, the sample holds 80,000 or so clones, and 70% to 90% of those were seen once. The ten biggest clones cover 15% to 20% of the sample.

Trimming accounts for 0 bases at V and 0 bases at J, while the number of junction bases matched to no gene is 3. Via the germline V gene, CDR1 is SGHRS and CDR2 YFSETQ. Measured from the cysteine to the phenylalanine, the CDR3 is 17 residues long. Kept here is only the CDR3 DNA, which spans 51 bases and is read in frame from base 1. The collaborating institutions used their own protocols to collect whole blood in K2EDTA tubes. For TCRbeta analysis, collaborators shipped samples in one of three forms: frozen whole blood, isolated PBMCs, or DNA extracted from either of those sample types. About this clone itself: The specificity of this receptor is unknown. Per-nucleotide qualities are absent, and no much larger clonotype sits a single base away.

The sequence derives from an older woman with acute or convalescent COVID-19. The sequenced sample was peripheral blood. The chain couples TRBV5-1 to TRBJ2-3, with 11 central nucleotides matching TRBD2. Read as DNA, the sequence is TGCGCCAGCAGCTTGGGACTAGCGGGGCCCAGCACAGATACGCAGTATTTT. This is translated as CASSLGLAGPSTDTQYF.